The rows below give T cell receptor beta chains drawn from one sample of a study of monozygotic twins with inflammatory bowel disease. From the 5' RACE reads, TCRdb lists one entry per CDR3 protein and no DNA. The listing records 300,000 to 400,000 distinct CDR3 sequences. The material sequenced was blood. Receptors were obtained from a human donor with ulcerative colitis or Crohn's disease, or a healthy co-twin of an affected twin (not recorded which). CDR3s include the opening cysteine and the closing phenylalanine or tryptophan. Fields, in order: J gene, V gene, CDR3 protein.

j_gene: TRBJ1-5; v_gene: TRBV7-8; CDR3aa: CASSLGGYALNQPQHF
j_gene: TRBJ1-1; v_gene: TRBV11-2; CDR3aa: CASSFGGMNTEAFF
j_gene: TRBJ2-5; v_gene: TRBV12-3/TRBV12-4; CDR3aa: CASSLYGQSQETQYF
j_gene: TRBJ1-4; v_gene: TRBV5-1; CDR3aa: CASSLQGAEANEKLFF
j_gene: TRBJ1-1; v_gene: TRBV20-1; CDR3aa: CSASPMNTEAFF
j_gene: TRBJ1-2; v_gene: TRBV3-1; CDR3aa: CASSPGGMAYGYTF
j_gene: TRBJ2-7; v_gene: TRBV19; CDR3aa: CASSIGLEHYEQYF
j_gene: TRBJ2-7; v_gene: TRBV12-3/TRBV12-4; CDR3aa: CACHSGTEYEQYF
j_gene: TRBJ1-5; v_gene: TRBV19; CDR3aa: CASSTRDSNGNQPQHF
j_gene: TRBJ2-7; v_gene: TRBV7-2; CDR3aa: CASSGAGGVREQYF
j_gene: TRBJ1-6; v_gene: TRBV5-6; CDR3aa: CASSVTGGQYNSPLHF
j_gene: TRBJ2-7; v_gene: TRBV29-1; CDR3aa: CSVELSGGPMSYEQYF
j_gene: TRBJ2-7; v_gene: TRBV19; CDR3aa: CASSIWKGTYEQYF
j_gene: TRBJ2-7; v_gene: TRBV10-3; CDR3aa: CAISRTATEPYEQYF
j_gene: TRBJ2-6; v_gene: TRBV6-1; CDR3aa: CASSAGISGANVLTF
j_gene: TRBJ2-4; v_gene: TRBV24-1; CDR3aa: CAYRIAKNIQYF
j_gene: TRBJ2-5; v_gene: TRBV12-3/TRBV12-4; CDR3aa: CASRAGIQETQYF
j_gene: TRBJ2-7; v_gene: TRBV19; CDR3aa: CASSYRQDLYEQYF
j_gene: TRBJ2-6; v_gene: TRBV6-2/TRBV6-3; CDR3aa: CASSYWGSGANVLTF
j_gene: TRBJ1-5; v_gene: TRBV3-1; CDR3aa: CASSQDWDGNQPQHF
j_gene: TRBJ1-1; v_gene: TRBV20-1; CDR3aa: CSALQGGRMNTEAFF
j_gene: TRBJ2-5; v_gene: TRBV5-1; CDR3aa: CASSNPSVQETQYF
j_gene: TRBJ2-5; v_gene: TRBV19; CDR3aa: CASSRDRGSAETQYF
j_gene: TRBJ2-1; v_gene: TRBV11-3; CDR3aa: CASSWGKYNEQFF
j_gene: TRBJ2-3; v_gene: TRBV29-1; CDR3aa: CSTTGGDLTDTQYF
j_gene: TRBJ2-1; v_gene: TRBV6-5; CDR3aa: CASSWGGEFYNEQFF
j_gene: TRBJ2-1; v_gene: TRBV11-1; CDR3aa: CASSLTGNPSYNEQFF
j_gene: TRBJ1-5; v_gene: TRBV7-9; CDR3aa: CASSEGTSNQPQHF
j_gene: TRBJ2-1; v_gene: TRBV15; CDR3aa: CATSREAGADDNEQSF
j_gene: TRBJ2-5; v_gene: TRBV6-2/TRBV6-3; CDR3aa: CATATDVETQYF
j_gene: TRBJ2-7; v_gene: TRBV4-1; CDR3aa: CASSPGGSGEDEQYF
j_gene: TRBJ2-5; v_gene: TRBV4-2; CDR3aa: CASSQEGDSKWETQYF
j_gene: TRBJ1-2; v_gene: TRBV28; CDR3aa: CASFVRGTGYYGYTF
j_gene: TRBJ2-7; v_gene: TRBV5-1; CDR3aa: CASSSSTGGLYEQYF
j_gene: TRBJ2-7; v_gene: TRBV4-1; CDR3aa: CASSPRSGEWYEQYF
j_gene: TRBJ1-4; v_gene: TRBV5-1; CDR3aa: CASSLGGTGNEKLFF
j_gene: TRBJ2-1; v_gene: TRBV7-3; CDR3aa: CASSSIPGQGRDEQFF
j_gene: TRBJ2-3; v_gene: TRBV19; CDR3aa: CASSITEDRGADTQYF
j_gene: TRBJ2-7; v_gene: TRBV12-3/TRBV12-4; CDR3aa: CASSFGPGDTYEQYF
j_gene: TRBJ2-3; v_gene: TRBV6-6; CDR3aa: CASNLGPADTQYF
j_gene: TRBJ2-1; v_gene: TRBV16; CDR3aa: CASSQSGVDEQFF
j_gene: TRBJ2-2; v_gene: TRBV20-1; CDR3aa: CSVRTANTGELFF
j_gene: TRBJ2-1; v_gene: TRBV5-1; CDR3aa: CASSLDSGGRNEQFF